The rows below give T cell receptor beta chains drawn from one sample of a study of OX40 agonist ivuxolimab in advanced cancers. Generated by immunoSEQ multiplex PCR, the TCRdb table keeps only in-frame clones and is missing some. The sample includes tens of thousands of clones, approximately 94% of them seen just once. The specimen comprised CD4+ or CD8+ T cells sorted from blood, sampled in a trial of the OX40 agonist ivuxolimab. These receptor sequences come from an adult with an advanced solid tumor such as melanoma, head and neck, liver or kidney cancer. Each CDR3 is given with its conserved first and last residue. The D gene is left open where the match is weak. Size is omitted from some rows. Given values are once, few, many or a class for expanded clones.

cdr3_length | clone_size | d_call | j_call | v_call | cdr3_aa | cdr3_nt
14 | - | TRBD1 | TRBJ1-5 | TRBV9 | CASSARDSSQPQHF | TGTGCCAGCAGCGCCCGGGACAGCAGTCAGCCCCAGCATTTT
15 | once | TRBD2 | TRBJ2-7 | TRBV13 | CASSPSLAGGYEQYF | TGTGCCAGCAGCCCCTCCCTAGCGGGAGGATACGAGCAGTACTTC
13 | once | - | TRBJ1-5 | TRBV27 | CASSFGREQPQHF | TGTGCCAGCAGTTTCGGAAGGGAACAGCCCCAGCATTTT
15 | once | - | TRBJ2-1 | TRBV9 | CASSVAAGTYNEQFF | TGTGCCAGCAGCGTCGCCGCGGGAACCTACAATGAGCAGTTCTTC
14 | - | - | TRBJ2-5 | TRBV7-9 | CASSMTVNQETQYF | TGTGCCAGCAGCATGACAGTTAACCAAGAGACCCAGTACTTC
12 | - | - | TRBJ2-2 | TRBV7-6 | CASSLGREELFF | TGTGCCAGCAGCTTAGGACGGGAGGAGCTGTTTTTT
15 | - | TRBD2 | TRBJ2-1 | TRBV27 | CASSLAGGPLGGLFF | TGTGCCAGCAGTCTAGCGGGAGGGCCCCTCGGAGGTTTGTTCTTC
10 | - | - | TRBJ1-4 | TRBV29-1 | CSVEKEKLFF | TGCAGCGTTGAAAAGGAAAAACTGTTTTTT
14 | - | - | TRBJ1-2 | TRBV7-2 | CASSLVQGGPGYTF | TGTGCCAGCAGCTTAGTGCAGGGCGGACCTGGCTACACCTTC
15 | - | - | TRBJ1-5 | TRBV28 | CASSFPGQFGQPQHF | TGTGCCAGCAGTTTTCCCGGACAGTTCGGTCAGCCCCAGCATTTT
17 | - | - | TRBJ2-2 | TRBV9 | CASSLPGRGSNTGELFF | TGTGCCAGCAGCCTCCCGGGCCGCGGTTCGAACACCGGGGAGCTGTTTTTT
14 | - | TRBD1 | TRBJ2-7 | TRBV28 | CASSFRGQGTEQYF | TGTGCCAGCAGTTTTCGGGGACAGGGAACCGAGCAGTACTTC
14 | few | TRBD1 | TRBJ1-6 | TRBV30 | CAWSDGQGHSPLHF | TGTGCCTGGAGTGACGGACAGGGGCATTCACCCCTCCACTTT
13 | - | - | TRBJ1-1 | TRBV14 | CASSQYRDTEAFF | TGTGCCAGCAGCCAGTACAGGGACACTGAAGCTTTCTTT
16 | - | - | TRBJ1-4 | TRBV9 | CASSVSPLATNEKLFF | TGTGCCAGCAGCGTAAGCCCCTTGGCAACTAATGAAAAACTGTTTTTT
13 | - | - | TRBJ2-1 | TRBV9 | CASTLGVGNEQFF | TGTGCCAGCACCTTGGGGGTTGGCAATGAGCAGTTCTTC
18 | - | - | TRBJ1-6 | TRBV5-4 | CASQRGTPAGIYNSPLHF | TGTGCCAGCCAAAGGGGGACCCCCGCTGGCATCTATAATTCACCCCTCCACTTT
15 | - | - | TRBJ2-7 | TRBV2 | CASTPGDSLSYEQYF | TGTGCCAGCACTCCGGGGGACAGCCTCTCCTACGAGCAGTACTTC
14 | - | - | TRBJ1-1 | TRBV2 | CASSEGNLNTEAFF | TGTGCCAGCAGTGAAGGGAACTTGAACACTGAAGCTTTCTTT
13 | - | - | TRBJ1-1 | TRBV19 | CASSPQGNTEAFF | TGTGCCAGTAGTCCACAGGGGAACACTGAAGCTTTCTTT
14 | - | TRBD1 | TRBJ2-7 | TRBV30 | CACIGQGKTYEQYF | TGTGCCTGCATCGGACAGGGGAAAACCTACGAGCAGTACTTC
15 | - | TRBD1 | TRBJ2-3 | TRBV30 | CAWSETGEVADTQYF | TGTGCCTGGAGCGAAACAGGGGAAGTAGCAGATACGCAGTATTTT
16 | - | - | TRBJ1-1 | TRBV5-6 | CASSWSVGTLYTEAFF | TGTGCCAGCAGCTGGAGCGTCGGGACTCTTTACACTGAAGCTTTCTTT
13 | - | TRBD1 | TRBJ2-7 | TRBV5-1 | CASRDGTVDEQYF | TGCGCCAGCAGGGACGGGACAGTCGACGAGCAGTACTTC
13 | - | - | TRBJ2-3 | TRBV29-1 | CSVTRDPGLIQYF | TGCAGCGTTACACGGGACCCCGGGTTAATACAGTATTTT
15 | - | TRBD1 | TRBJ2-7 | TRBV4-2 | CASSHGTGNFYEQYF | TGTGCCAGCAGCCACGGGACAGGGAATTTCTACGAGCAGTACTTC
12 | - | - | TRBJ1-5 | TRBV19 | CASSYGNQPQHF | TGTGCCAGTAGTTACGGAAATCAGCCCCAGCATTTT
13 | - | TRBD2 | TRBJ2-7 | TRBV6-6 | CASSRLAGEEQYF | TGTGCCAGCAGTAGACTAGCGGGAGAGGAGCAGTACTTC
13 | - | - | TRBJ2-7 | TRBV28 | CASSLTGAYEQYF | TGTGCCAGCAGTTTAACGGGGGCCTACGAGCAGTACTTC
13 | - | - | TRBJ2-7 | TRBV7-8 | CASSSLEAYEQYF | TGTGCCAGCAGCTCGCTAGAGGCCTACGAGCAGTACTTC
12 | - | - | TRBJ2-1 | TRBV27 | CASSYAGLEQFF | TGTGCCAGCAGTTACGCGGGGCTTGAGCAGTTCTTC
15 | - | - | TRBJ2-7 | TRBV7-3 | CASSLTGPGYYEQYF | TGTGCCAGCAGCCTAACGGGGCCAGGGTACTACGAGCAGTACTTC
14 | - | - | TRBJ2-7 | TRBV5-1 | CASSLEPGAYEQYF | TGCGCCAGCAGCTTGGAACCAGGCGCCTACGAGCAGTACTTC
12 | - | - | TRBJ2-7 | TRBV2 | CASSGGRSEQYF | TGTGCCAGCAGTGGTGGTCGCTCCGAGCAGTACTTC
16 | - | TRBD2 | TRBJ2-7 | TRBV7-2 | CASSLGSSGPSYEQYF | TGTGCCAGCAGCTTAGGCTCTAGCGGACCCTCCTACGAGCAGTACTTC
13 | - | TRBD2 | TRBJ2-5 | TRBV25-1 | CASSERGQETQYF | TGTGCCAGCAGTGAGCGGGGGCAAGAGACCCAGTACTTC
15 | once | - | TRBJ1-1 | TRBV5-6 | CASSLERMTDTEAFF | TGTGCCAGCAGCTTGGAAAGAATGACGGACACTGAAGCTTTCTTT
13 | - | - | TRBJ1-2 | TRBV9 | CASSVGDTYGYTF | TGTGCCAGCAGCGTAGGAGACACCTATGGCTACACCTTC
13 | - | - | TRBJ2-7 | TRBV7-9 | CASSLGGGNEQYF | TGTGCCAGCAGCTTGGGGGGTGGAAACGAGCAGTACTTC
16 | - | TRBD1 | TRBJ2-5 | TRBV27 | CASRPIQGAGWETQYF | TGTGCCAGCAGACCCATACAGGGGGCCGGATGGGAGACCCAGTACTTC
13 | few | - | TRBJ1-5 | TRBV6-1 | CASSPYSNQPQHF | TGTGCCAGCAGCCCCTATAGCAATCAGCCCCAGCATTTT
12 | - | - | TRBJ1-2 | TRBV30 | CAWTGINYGYTF | TGTGCCTGGACTGGGATTAACTATGGCTACACCTTC
15 | - | TRBD2 | TRBJ2-1 | TRBV9 | CASSASSGGLNEQFF | TGTGCCAGCAGCGCGTCCTCGGGAGGGCTCAATGAGCAGTTCTTC
14 | once | TRBD1 | TRBJ1-2 | TRBV14 | CASSPGQWNYGYTF | TGTGCCAGCAGCCCGGGACAGTGGAACTATGGCTACACCTTC